This entry lists 16 T cell receptor beta chains sequenced from one sample in a study of T cells in Graves' hyperthyroidism and ophthalmopathy. RNA transcripts yielded amplified TCR beta CDR3 regions. Primed by the HTBI set, a first-round RT-PCR was run on the TCR CDR3. TCRdb itself ran the multiplex PCR reads through MiXCR, one entry per CDR3 protein. This table holds hundreds of thousands of distinct CDR3 sequences, 46% found once. The sample consisted of peripheral blood or thyroid tissue (not recorded which). These receptors came from a woman under 30 with Graves' hyperthyroidism.

The rearrangement joins TRBV25-1 to TRBJ1-1; D gene unclear. Germline V gene data show CDR1 as MGHDK and CDR2 as SYGVNS. V gave up 1 base and J gave up 4 bases, with 13 bases separating them. The CDR3 totals 15 residues. The DNA for the CDR3 is TGTGCCAGCAGTGAATCGGGAGGGAGCGGCACTGAAGCTTTCTTT. It specifies CASSESGGSGTEAFF.

This clonotype was seen a handful of times. This chain uses TRBV19 with TRBJ1-1, with unresolved D. Germline CDR1 and CDR2: LNHDA and SQIVND (reference sequence). This CDR3 contains 14 residues. Deletions cut 3 bases from V and 0 bases from J, with 8 bases between. CDR3 bases: TGTGCCAGTAGTATTGGGAGCATGAACACTGAAGCTTTCTTT. Translated: CASSIGSMNTEAFF.

Concerning this clonotype: Its ends do not fully match the called genes, so a read error is possible. V gene TRBV10-3 combines with J gene TRBJ2-6; a possible D gene is TRBD1 (5 bases). CDR3 length equals 16 residues. The germline V gene has CDR1 ENHRY and CDR2 SYGVKD. CDR3 sequence (DNA): TGTGTCATCAAGGGGTCCACGGGCTCTGGGGCCAACGTCCTGACTTTC. Its translation is CVIKGSTGSGANVLTF.

This clonotype appeared many times. This chain connects TRBV10-3 to TRBJ2-7; no clear D gene. This CDR3 is 16 amino acids long. The germline gives CDR1 ENHRY, CDR2 SYGVKD. V lost 3 bases to trimming and J lost 2 bases, with 17 bases between them. The CDR3 loop is CAISDLLGQTPYEQYF. The CDR3 DNA reads TGTGCCATCAGTGACCTCCTTGGGCAGACGCCCTACGAGCAGTACTTC.

In the case of this clonotype: A much larger clone lies one base from this, so it may be a read error. The V call is TRBV13, the J call TRBJ2-5; TRBD2 matches 15 bases. Germline lookup yields CDR1 PRHDT and CDR2 FYEKMQ (reference sequence). CDR3 length: 17 residues. CDR3 sequence reads: CASSSWTSGRALQTQHF. The CDR3 DNA sequence: TGTGCCAGCAGCTCCTGGACTAGCGGGAGGGCCTTGCAGACCCAGCACTTC.

The chain links TRBV12-3 or TRBV12-4 to TRBJ1-1, with D possibly TRBD1 on 5 matching bases. Trimming removed 3 bases from V and 4 bases from J, with 12 bases in between. The CDR3 loop spans 14 amino acids. DNA of the CDR3: TGTGCCAGCAGTTTTGGGGGAGGTGGCACTGAAGCTTTCTTT. Amino acid sequence: CASSFGGGGTEAFF.

The chain couples TRBV15 to TRBJ1-3; the D is unclear. CDR3 length: 13 residues. CDR1 is LNHNV, CDR2 YYDKDF, per germline (reference sequence). Trimming cost V 3 bases and J 0 bases, with 3 bases left between them. The CDR3 protein is CATSSNSGNTIYF. The CDR3 DNA reads TGTGCCACCAGCAGCAACTCTGGAAACACCATATATTTT.

For this clonotype: At one of its ends the junction is not consistent with the germline gene, which may arise from a read error. This rearrangement joins TRBV2 to TRBJ2-2, with a tentative D call TRBD1 (5 bases). The CDR3 consists of 9 residues. Germline-derived CDR1 and CDR2 are SNHLY and FYNNEI. The CDR3 loop is CASNPQGDF. The CDR3 DNA sequence: TGTGCCAGCAACCCCCAGGGTGATTTT.

This clonotype has a count of ten or more. This sequence joins TRBV7-6 and TRBJ1-1; TRBD1 matches at 8 bases. This CDR3 has 14 amino acids. Germline V lookup: CDR1 SGHVS, CDR2 FNYEAQ. The trim removed 5 bases at V and 1 base at J, leaving 3 bases unmatched. Written as DNA, the CDR3 is TGTGCCAGCAGCGCCGGACAGGGGAACACTGAAGCTTTCTTT. Protein product: CASSAGQGNTEAFF.

The V call is TRBV20-1, the J call TRBJ1-1; D ambiguous. CDR1 and CDR2 from the germline V gene are DFQATT and SNEGSKA (reference sequence). The germline V and J ends were trimmed by 6 bases and 1 base, with 12 bases remaining between them. The CDR3 sequence is 13 residues long. The CDR3 here is CSAAMDGNTEAFF. DNA of the CDR3: TGCAGTGCCGCTATGGACGGGAACACTGAAGCTTTCTTT.

This clonotype was detected a few times. The gene calls are TRBV20-1 and TRBJ1-1; D gene uncertain. CDR1 DFQATT and CDR2 SNEGSKA come from the germline V gene (reference sequence). Trimming left V 0 bases short and J 0 bases short, with 11 bases between. The CDR3 has 15 residues. The CDR3 region has the DNA TGCAGTGCTAGAGATTGGCACGGGATGAACACTGAAGCTTTCTTT. Amino acid sequence: CSARDWHGMNTEAFF.

In this sample, this clonotype turned up a few times. The chain uses TRBV7-6 and TRBJ2-7; 7 nucleotides match TRBD2. This CDR3 has 15 residues. CDR1 is SGHVS, CDR2 FNYEAQ, per germline. The ends lost 3 bases at V and 7 bases at J; junction bases unmatched: 12. The CDR3 spells CASSFQPGEGGEQYF. CDR3 sequence (DNA): TGTGCCAGCAGCTTCCAGCCCGGGGAGGGCGGGGAGCAGTACTTC.

The CDR3, as DNA: TGTGCCAGCAGTTACTCGCCCCTTATTAGCAATCAGCCCCAGCATTTT. Translating it yields CASSYSPLISNQPQHF. This sequence joins TRBV2 and TRBJ1-5; D gene unclear. V lost 5 bases, J lost 0 bases, and 14 bases lay in between. CDR3 length equals 16 residues. The V gene's germline CDR1 is SNHLY and CDR2 FYNNEI.

This clonotype was observed a few times. The chain uses TRBV7-2 and TRBJ2-5; D may be TRBD1 (5 bases). The germline CDR1 and CDR2 sequences are SGHTA and FQGNSA. V was pared by 6 bases and J by 0 bases, with 11 bases between. This CDR3 spans 14 amino acids. The CDR3 bases are TGTGCCAGCAGTCGGTGGGGCAACCAAGAGACCCAGTACTTC. Its protein product is CASSRWGNQETQYF.

This chain joins TRBV20-1 and TRBJ1-5, with TRBD1 matching over 7 bases. The CDR3 has 14 residues. V was pared by 2 bases and J by 4 bases, with 5 bases of the junction left unmatched. Germline CDR1 reads DFQATT; CDR2 reads SNEGSKA (reference sequence). This CDR3 reads CSARKGARNQPQHF. The CDR3 coding sequence is TGCAGTGCTAGAAAGGGGGCGCGAAATCAGCCCCAGCATTTT.

The chain links TRBV7-9 to TRBJ2-7, with D perhaps TRBD1 (6 bases). The CDR3 runs to 14 residues. The V gene's germline CDR1 is SEHNR and CDR2 FQNEAQ (reference sequence). Trimming took off 8 bases at V and 1 base at J, with 15 bases between the two ends. The CDR3 DNA is TGTGCCAGCTCGAAAGACAGGTCTTCCTACGAGCAGTACTTC. This translates into CASSKDRSSYEQYF. The whole variable domain, filled in from reference TRBV7-9 and TRBJ2-7, reads DTGVSQNPRHKITKRGQNVTFRCDPISEHNRLYWYRQTLGQGPEFLTYFQNEAQLEKSRLLSDRFSAERPKGSFSTLEIQRTEQGDSAMYLCASSKDRSSYEQYFGPGTRLTVT.